This TCR beta chain originates from a study of T cells expressing NK-cell markers. Study context: The study drew TCR beta repertoires from sorted CD3+CD56+NKG2C+, CD3+CD56+NKG2C- and CD3+CD56-NKG2C+ T cells. Just one sequenced donor of eight was HCMV-seronegative, while seven were seropositive.

Study conclusions and caveats: Where a few donors were concerned, these clonotypes also led the CD3+CD56-NKG2C+ fraction.

The CDR3 is 16 residues long. Germline CDR1 and CDR2: MNHNS and SASEGT. On this clonotype itself: Its target is not known.

Libraries used 5'RACE template switching adding universal primer site and UMIs. TCRdb reprocessed the 5' RACE reads, with one entry per CDR3 protein and no DNA. The sample data list about 120,000 distinct CDR3 sequences. Sequencing was done on a sample of blood T cells: a sorted CD56 or NKG2C T cell subset, CD4+ or CD8+ T cells, or bulk PBMC T cells (not recorded which). V gene TRBV6-1 combines with J gene TRBJ1-6; TCRdb names TRBD1, which stays unverified in the absence of DNA. This receptor was obtained from a woman aged 18 to 69 in good health. The CDR3 reads CASSEGGGLVDSPLHF.